A single sample is the source of the 21 T cell receptor beta chains below, sequenced in a study of T cell responses to AZD1222 COVID-19 vaccine. Method: immunoSEQ multiplex PCR; TCRdb's copy keeps in-frame clones and lacks some. The sample holds 84,000 or so clones, around 90% seen once. The source material was peripheral blood, sampled on day 0 of AZD1222 vaccination. The receptor source for this set is an adult in good health.

The V gene is TRBV19, the J gene TRBJ2-3; 10 nucleotides match TRBD2. V shed 5 bases, J shed 8 bases, and the junction held 7 bases outside the gene matches. There are 14 residues in the CDR3. Germline V gene lookup returns CDR1 LNHDA and CDR2 SQIVND (reference sequence). CDR3 coding DNA: TGTGCCAGTAGTCTAGCGGGAGCGGGGGGTACGCAGTATTTT. Its protein is CASSLAGAGGTQYF. The complete variable domain, with remaining parts taken from reference TRBV19 and TRBJ2-3, reads DGGITQSPKYLFRKEGQNVTLSCEQNLNHDAMYWYRQDPGQGLRLIYYSQIVNDFQKGDIAEGYSVSREKKESFPLTVTSAQKNPTAFYLCASSLAGAGGTQYFGPGTRLTVL.

The chain combines TRBV20-1 with TRBJ1-1; a possible D gene is TRBD1 (5 bases). CDR1 and CDR2 (germline): DFQATT, SNEGSKA (reference sequence). V gave up 3 bases and J gave up 0 bases, with 14 bases separating them. There are 15 residues in the CDR3. Here the CDR3 reads CSASLPGPLNTEAFF. Written as DNA, the CDR3 is TGCAGTGCTAGTCTTCCGGGACCCCTGAACACTGAAGCTTTCTTT.

V is TRBV29-1 and J is TRBJ2-6, with D possibly matching TRBD1 (6 bases). Trimming pared 7 bases from V and 0 bases from J, leaving 13 bases between. The CDR3 has 15 residues. Germline CDR1 SQVTM, CDR2 ANQGSEA. The CDR3 DNA reads TGCAGCGCTGACACAGGGAGCTCTGGGGCCAACGTCCTGACTTTC. Translation: CSADTGSSGANVLTF.

This clone was seen once. This CDR3 reads CALSPGWAEAFF. The CDR3, as DNA: TGTGCCTTGAGCCCCGGGTGGGCTGAAGCTTTCTTT. The chain combines TRBV30 with TRBJ1-1, with D hard to call. The V gene lost 7 bases and the J gene lost 6 bases, with 15 bases spanning the gap. Germline V gene data show CDR1 as GTSNPN and CDR2 as SVGIG (reference sequence). CDR3 length: 12 amino acids. Complete variable domain (other parts from reference TRBV30 and TRBJ1-1): SQTIHQWPATLVQPVGSPLSLECTVEGTSNPNLYWYRQAAGRGLQLLFYSVGIGQISSEVPQNLSASRPQDRQFILSSKKLLLSDSGFYLCALSPGWAEAFFGQGTRLTVV.

This clone was observed once. The V call is TRBV5-1, the J call TRBJ2-1; TRBD1 aligns across 7 bases. The germline V gene encodes CDR1 SGHRS and CDR2 YFSETQ. This CDR3 has 17 residues. The trim removed 0 bases at V and 5 bases at J, leaving 11 bases unmatched. The CDR3 DNA sequence: TGCGCCAGCAGCTTGGGGACAGGCTTTAGTTCCGACAATGAGCAGTTCTTC. This codes for CASSLGTGFSSDNEQFF. Looking up the rest from reference TRBV5-1 and TRBJ2-1 gives the full variable domain: KAGVTQTPRYLIKTRGQQVTLSCSPISGHRSVSWYQQTPGQGLQFLFEYFSETQRNKGNFPGRFSGRQFSNSRSEMNVSTLELGDSALYLCASSLGTGFSSDNEQFFGPGTRLTVL.

V gene TRBV7-9 combines with J gene TRBJ1-6; D is ambiguous. The CDR3 consists of 14 residues. Deletions cut 3 bases from V and 8 bases from J, with 11 bases between. Germline V gene data show CDR1 as SEHNR and CDR2 as FQNEAQ (reference sequence). The CDR3 region is CASSLTDADSPLHF. The CDR3 DNA reads as TGTGCCAGCAGCTTGACGGACGCGGATTCACCCCTCCACTTT.

V and J are TRBV6-1 and TRBJ2-3; 8 nucleotides match TRBD2. This CDR3 spans 15 amino acids. The V gene end was trimmed by 1 base and the J gene end by 4 bases; junction bases not matched to a gene: 4. Germline lookup yields CDR1 MNHNS and CDR2 SASEGT. The CDR3 sequence: CASSEEAGGSDTQYF. In nucleotides, the CDR3 is TGTGCCAGCAGTGAAGAGGCGGGAGGCTCAGATACGCAGTATTTT.

The J gene is TRBJ2-2, the V gene TRBV15; the match to TRBD2 covers 12 bases. Germline lookup yields CDR1 LNHNV and CDR2 YYDKDF (reference sequence). The CDR3 spans 19 residues. V lost 2 bases, J lost 3 bases, and 10 bases stayed unmatched. The CDR3 sequence is CATSRLSTLAGGHTGELFF. The CDR3 bases are TGTGCCACCAGCAGACTGAGTACACTAGCGGGAGGACACACCGGGGAGCTGTTTTTT.

The sample holds one count of this clone. The chain uses TRBV10-1 and TRBJ1-2; 7 bases map to TRBD1. Germline trimming cut 6 bases from V and 4 bases from J; bases unmatched to any gene: 5. CDR1 and CDR2 (germline): WNHNN, SYGVQD (reference sequence). This CDR3 contains 13 residues. CDR3 region: CASSPGQSYGYTF. CDR3 DNA: TGCGCCAGCAGCCCGGGACAGAGCTATGGCTACACCTTC.

The chain is built from TRBV12-3 or TRBV12-4 and TRBJ1-2, with D perhaps matching TRBD1 (5 bases). The CDR3 covers 12 residues. Trimming cost V 9 bases and J 3 bases, with 11 bases left between them. CDR3 nucleotide sequence: TGTGCCAGTCGCTTGGGGGACTATGGCTACACCTTC. Encoded protein: CASRLGDYGYTF.

This clone was seen a single time. The chain combines TRBV18 with TRBJ1-1; D not certain. This CDR3 region has 13 residues. CDR1 and CDR2 from the germline V gene are KGHSH and LQKENI. Deletions cut 6 bases from V and 7 bases from J, with 15 bases between. The DNA of the CDR3 is TGTGCCAGCTCTCTCCTTCAGCGGAATGAAGCTTTCTTT. Translating it yields CASSLLQRNEAFF. The whole variable domain, remainder taken from reference TRBV18 and TRBJ1-1, is NAGVMQNPRHLVRRRGQEARLRCSPMKGHSHVYWYRQLPEEGLKFMVYLQKENIIDESGMPKERFSAEFPKEGPSILRIQQVVRGDSAAYFCASSLLQRNEAFFGQGTRLTVV.

This clone was detected once. The chain combines TRBV27 with TRBJ2-1; 9 bases map to TRBD1. With V trimmed by 5 bases and J by 1 base, 6 bases remained unmatched. This CDR3 is 16 amino acids long. Germline assignment: CDR1 MNHEY and CDR2 SMNVEV (reference sequence). This chain's CDR3 is CASSPPDRGSYNEQFF. CDR3 DNA: TGTGCCAGCAGTCCCCCGGACAGGGGATCCTACAATGAGCAGTTCTTC.

As for this clone: A junction boundary mismatches the germline segment, possibly from a read error. The chain combines TRBV6-5 with TRBJ1-5; D might be TRBD1 (5 bases). The germline V gene encodes CDR1 MNHEY and CDR2 SVGAGI. The CDR3 totals 15 residues. CDR3 amino acids: CASRYSAQGNQPQHF. The CDR3 nucleotides read TGTGCCAGCAGGTACTCCGCTCAGGGAAATCAGCCCCAGCATTTT.

The rearrangement links TRBV30 to TRBJ2-1; possible D gene TRBD1, 12 bases. V was cut by 7 bases and J by 1 base, with 35 bases left in between. This CDR3 region has 21 residues. Germline-derived CDR1 and CDR2 are GTSNPN and SVGIG (reference sequence). In nucleotides, the CDR3 is TGTGCCTCGGGACAGGGGGCAGGTGGGCTAGCGGGAGGCAGGTCCTACAATGAGCAGTTCTTC. It translates to CASGQGAGGLAGGRSYNEQFF.

The gene calls are TRBV24-1 and TRBJ1-5; TRBD1 might be the D (5 bases). The ends were cut back, 3 bases at V and 3 bases at J, with 8 bases in the middle. Germline loops: CDR1 KGHDR, CDR2 SFDVKD. CDR3 length: 14 amino acids. This CDR3 is CATSDGGVNQPQHF. The CDR3 nucleotides are TGTGCCACCAGTGATGGAGGGGTCAATCAGCCCCAGCATTTT.

The chain is built from TRBV6-5 and TRBJ1-2; D is perhaps TRBD1 (6 bases). CDR3 length: 13 amino acids. V was trimmed by 5 bases and J by 4 bases, leaving 11 bases between them. CDR1 is MNHEY and CDR2 is SVGAGI in the germline V gene. The CDR3 reads CASSKGGLYGYTF. DNA for the CDR3: TGTGCCAGCAGTAAGGGGGGCCTCTATGGCTACACCTTC.

V usage is TRBV9 and J usage is TRBJ1-1; no firm D call. The CDR3 contains 13 residues. CDR1 and CDR2 (germline): SGDLS, YYNGEE. Deletions cut 6 bases from V and 1 base from J, with 10 bases between. In DNA form, the CDR3 reads TGTGCCAGCAAGCGGGGTTGGAACACTGAAGCTTTCTTT. Translating gives CASKRGWNTEAFF. Based on the CDR3 plus reference TRBV9 and TRBJ1-1, the full variable domain is DSGVTQTPKHLITATGQRVTLRCSPRSGDLSVYWYQQSLDQGLQFLIQYYNGEERAKGNILERFSAQQFPDLHSELNLSSLELGDSALYFCASKRGWNTEAFFGQGTRLTVV.

The rearrangement uses TRBV5-6 and TRBJ1-6, with unresolved D. The CDR3 covers 17 residues. V dropped 1 base and J dropped 2 bases, with 13 bases sitting between them. In germline, CDR1 is SGHDT, CDR2 YYEEEE. The CDR3 loop is CASSLSGLRTYNSPLHF. In DNA, the CDR3 is TGTGCCAGCAGCTTGTCGGGCCTTAGAACCTATAATTCACCCCTCCACTTT.

V usage is TRBV14 and J usage is TRBJ2-1; 7 positions match TRBD1. The V gene end was trimmed by 1 base and the J gene end by 10 bases; junction bases not matched to a gene: 7. The CDR3 extends over 14 amino acids. Germline V gene data show CDR1 as SGHDN and CDR2 as FVKESK. The CDR3 loop reads CASSQGDSREEQFF. The CDR3 nucleotides read TGTGCCAGCAGCCAAGGGGACAGCCGGGAAGAGCAGTTCTTC.

The chain carries TRBV6-5 and TRBJ2-2, with 7 bases that match TRBD2. The CDR3 has 14 amino acids. V lost 0 bases to trimming and J lost 8 bases; unmatched junction nucleotides: 3. Germline lookup yields CDR1 MNHEY and CDR2 SVGAGI. The CDR3 DNA reads as TGTGCCAGCAGTTACTCGAAGGGAGGGGGGGAGCTGTTTTTT. It encodes CASSYSKGGGELFF.

The chain couples TRBV7-3 to TRBJ2-7; TRBD2 agrees at 7 bases. The germline V gene has CDR1 SGHTA and CDR2 FQGTGA. The CDR3 consists of 13 residues. With V trimmed by 5 bases and J by 7 bases, 8 bases remained unmatched. In nucleotides, the CDR3 is TGTGCCAGCAGCCAATACCGGGACTATGAGCAGTACTTC. Protein product: CASSQYRDYEQYF.